These 10 T cell receptor beta chains share one sample of origin, sequenced in a study of CD8+ T cells in alopecia areata. Extracted RNA was reverse transcribed into cDNA, the sequencing template. The method was immunoSEQ multiplex PCR; TCRdb's version includes in-frame clones alone and lacks a portion of them. The sample includes some 200,000 clones, approximately 47% of them seen just once. Treatment meaning: oral pan-JAK inhibitor, 5-10 mg twice daily. Specimen: CD4+ T cells sorted from blood, collected around week 37, from a patient treated with tofacitinib. These receptors were taken from a human donor with alopecia areata.

The chain has TRBV27 and TRBJ2-1; D may correspond to TRBD1 or TRBD2 (5 bases each). Germline V gene sequence: CDR1 MNHEY, CDR2 SMNVEV (reference sequence). V shed 6 bases and J shed 1 base, with 10 bases lying between them. This CDR3 has 14 amino acids. The CDR3 DNA reads as TGTGCCAGCAGAGGTGGGGGTTCCTACAATGAGCAGTTCTTC. Its protein is CASRGGGSYNEQFF.

V is TRBV30 and J is TRBJ2-7; D is ambiguous. V lost 7 bases to trimming and J lost 6 bases, with 16 bases between them. This CDR3 is built from 12 residues. Germline assignment: CDR1 GTSNPN and CDR2 SVGIG (reference sequence). The CDR3 DNA is TGTGCCTTATACTCACGCTTGTCCGAGCAGTACTTC. Translated, it gives CALYSRLSEQYF.

This clone was detected only a few times. The rearrangement links TRBV29-1 to TRBJ2-3; no clear D gene. This CDR3 spans 13 amino acids. The germline gives CDR1 SQVTM, CDR2 ANQGSEA. V lost 4 bases to trimming and J lost 1 base, with 9 bases between them. The CDR3 nucleotides read TGCAGCGTTGTTCGGCCAGGCACAGATACGCAGTATTTT. Its translation: CSVVRPGTDTQYF.

This rearrangement joins TRBV30 to TRBJ1-2, with unresolved D. CDR3 length: 11 residues. V was pared by 2 bases and J by 8 bases, with 9 bases between. The germline V gene has CDR1 GTSNPN and CDR2 SVGIG (reference sequence). CDR3 in amino acids: CAWSSGGGYTF. As DNA, the CDR3 is TGTGCCTGGAGTTCAGGTGGCGGCTACACCTTC.

This rearrangement joins TRBV29-1 to TRBJ1-1, with D uncertain. Trimming cost V 6 bases and J 0 bases, with 14 bases left between them. This CDR3 contains 14 residues. Germline V gene lookup returns CDR1 SQVTM and CDR2 ANQGSEA. This CDR3 is CSVRKTAMNTEAFF. The CDR3 DNA follows: TGCAGCGTACGAAAGACGGCCATGAACACTGAAGCTTTCTTT.

The chain has TRBV9 and TRBJ2-1; the D is unclear. The CDR3 extends over 13 amino acids. The V gene lost 4 bases and the J gene lost 6 bases, with 11 bases spanning the gap. Germline CDR1 SGDLS, CDR2 YYNGEE. The CDR3: CASSPQASNEQFF. For the CDR3, the DNA is TGTGCCAGCAGCCCCCAGGCGAGCAATGAGCAGTTCTTC.

The rearrangement joins TRBV5-1 to TRBJ1-5; D possibly corresponds to TRBD1 (5 bases). This CDR3 has 14 residues. CDR1 and CDR2 from the germline V gene are SGHRS and YFSETQ. V gave up 4 bases and J gave up 5 bases, with 13 bases separating them. CDR3 in amino acids: CASSPGGRDQPQHF. CDR3 coding DNA: TGCGCCAGCAGCCCCGGGGGACGAGATCAGCCCCAGCATTTT.

The chain combines TRBV29-1 with TRBJ1-1; 7 bases match TRBD1. V was clipped by 6 bases and J by 1 base; unmatched bases: 11. Germline V gives CDR1 SQVTM, CDR2 ANQGSEA. This CDR3 comprises 15 residues. The CDR3 sequence is CSVGRQGGPNTEAFF. In DNA form, the CDR3 reads TGCAGCGTCGGGAGGCAGGGGGGTCCGAACACTGAAGCTTTCTTT.

This chain connects TRBV29-1 to TRBJ2-1, with D perhaps TRBD2 (5 bases). CDR3 length: 9 residues. V lost 6 bases to trimming and J lost 10 bases, with 7 bases between them. CDR1 is SQVTM and CDR2 is ANQGSEA in the germline V gene. The CDR3 spells CSVTREQFF. CDR3 sequence (DNA): TGCAGCGTCACTAGGGAGCAGTTCTTC.

The chain combines TRBV7-9 with TRBJ1-2; 7 nucleotides agree with TRBD1. The CDR3 runs 15 residues. V dropped 2 bases and J dropped 4; count of bases not matched to a gene: 7. Germline values: CDR1 SEHNR, CDR2 FQNEAQ (reference sequence). CDR3 sequence: CASSLSTGVGYGYTF. In DNA, the CDR3 is TGTGCCAGCAGCTTAAGTACAGGGGTGGGCTATGGCTACACCTTC. Combining the CDR3 with reference TRBV7-9 and TRBJ1-2 gives the whole variable domain DTGVSQNPRHKITKRGQNVTFRCDPISEHNRLYWYRQTLGQGPEFLTYFQNEAQLEKSRLLSDRFSAERPKGSFSTLEIQRTEQGDSAMYLCASSLSTGVGYGYTFGSGTRLTVV.